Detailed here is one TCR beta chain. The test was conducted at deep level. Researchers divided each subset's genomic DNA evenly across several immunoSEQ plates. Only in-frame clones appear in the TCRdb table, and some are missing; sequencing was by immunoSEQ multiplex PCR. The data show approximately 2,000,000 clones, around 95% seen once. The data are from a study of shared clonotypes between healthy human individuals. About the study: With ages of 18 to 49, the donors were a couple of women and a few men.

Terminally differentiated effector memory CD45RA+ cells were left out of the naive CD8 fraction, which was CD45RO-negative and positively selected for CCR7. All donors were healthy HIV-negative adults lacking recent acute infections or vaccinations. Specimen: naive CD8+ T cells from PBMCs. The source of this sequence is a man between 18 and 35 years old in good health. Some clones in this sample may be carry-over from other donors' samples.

CDR3 nucleotides: TGTGCCAGCAGTTCCAGGGGACCCGCCTATGGCTACACCTTC. Amino acid sequence: CASSSRGPAYGYTF. This rearrangement joins TRBV27 to TRBJ1-2, with D possibly being TRBD1 (6 bases). The V end was cut by 4 bases, the J end by 4 bases, with 13 bases between. The CDR3 extends over 14 amino acids. Germline assignment: CDR1 MNHEY and CDR2 SMNVEV (reference sequence).